The 3 T cell receptor beta chains below come from one sample, sequenced in a study of cytomegalovirus exposure and HLA in healthy donors. Assay used: immunoSEQ multiplex PCR; TCRdb lists only in-frame clones, some missing. The sample lists roughly 73,000 clones, approximately 96% occurring once. Input material: PBMCs. These receptors originate from a man aged 18 to 29 in good health and CMV-seronegative.

Note on this clone: Other DNA sequences in the sample encode the same CDR3. V and J are TRBV27 and TRBJ2-7, with D uncertain. This CDR3 has 13 amino acids. Between the trimmed V and J ends, which lost 0 bases and 3 bases, there was a span of 6 bases. The germline V gene has CDR1 MNHEY and CDR2 SMNVEV (reference sequence). CDR3 DNA sequence: TGTGCCAGCAGTTTATCGGGCAGCTACGAGCAGTACTTC. It encodes CASSLSGSYEQYF.

V gene TRBV30 combines with J gene TRBJ2-7; tentative D call: TRBD1 (6 bases). The CDR3 covers 12 residues. Trimming stripped 4 bases from V and 1 base from J, with 8 bases between. Germline CDR1 GTSNPN, CDR2 SVGIG (reference sequence). The CDR3 reads CAWKQGSYEQYF. The DNA of the CDR3 is TGTGCCTGGAAACAGGGTTCCTACGAGCAGTACTTC. Supplemented by reference TRBV30 and TRBJ2-7, the full variable domain reads SQTIHQWPATLVQPVGSPLSLECTVEGTSNPNLYWYRQAAGRGLQLLFYSVGIGQISSEVPQNLSASRPQDRQFILSSKKLLLSDSGFYLCAWKQGSYEQYFGPGTRLTVT.

The V gene is TRBV7-9, the J gene TRBJ2-5, with D tentatively TRBD1 (5 bases). The CDR3 totals 13 residues. The germline CDR1 and CDR2 sequences are SEHNR and FQNEAQ (reference sequence). V shed 5 bases and J shed 5 bases, with 12 bases lying between them. The CDR3 sequence: CASSPRTWETQYF. The CDR3, as DNA: TGTGCCAGCAGCCCTCGGACATGGGAGACCCAGTACTTC.